These 25 T cell receptor beta chains share one sample of origin, sequenced in a study of cytomegalovirus exposure and HLA in healthy donors. Primers for the PCR totalled 60 Vbeta and 13 Jbeta. Sequencing used immunoSEQ multiplex PCR; TCRdb keeps in-frame clones, though not all of them. In the table there are tens of thousands of clones, approximately 78% of which are singletons. The sample comprised PBMCs. These receptors were collected from a male donor in good health and CMV-seropositive.

The chain joins TRBV28 to TRBJ2-1; D uncertain. With 5 bases removed from V and 6 bases from J, the gap between germline ends came to 8 bases. The length of the CDR3 is 12 residues. CDR1 is MDHEN and CDR2 is SYDVKM in the germline V gene. DNA of the CDR3: TGTGCCAGCAGTGCGCCAGGCAATGAGCAGTTCTTC. Translation: CASSAPGNEQFF.

Only a few counts were recorded for this clone. The chain recombines TRBV19 with TRBJ1-6; 7 nucleotides agree with TRBD1. The V gene's germline CDR1 is LNHDA and CDR2 SQIVND (reference sequence). This CDR3 has 13 residues. V shed 7 bases, J shed 7 bases, and the junction held 4 bases outside the gene matches. The CDR3 DNA reads as TGTGCCAGTACAACGACAGGGAATTCACCCCTCCACTTT. Amino acid sequence: CASTTTGNSPLHF.

This clone was detected a few times. The chain uses TRBV5-8 and TRBJ1-3; 7 positions agree with TRBD1. Per the germline V gene, CDR1 is SGHTS and CDR2 is YDEGEE. This CDR3 is built from 14 residues. V shed 3 bases and J 4 bases; nucleotides not matched to a gene: 4. The CDR3 protein is CASSYGTEGNTIYF. CDR3 bases: TGTGCCAGCAGCTACGGGACAGAAGGAAACACCATATATTTT.

This clone was seen only a few times. The rearrangement links TRBV29-1 to TRBJ2-5; 7 positions agree with TRBD2. V lost 4 bases and J lost 5; bases outside the gene matches: 4. Germline V lookup: CDR1 SQVTM, CDR2 ANQGSEA. The CDR3 consists of 12 residues. CDR3 coding DNA: TGCAGCGTTGTCGCCGGGAGGGAGACCCAGTACTTC. Amino acids: CSVVAGRETQYF.

The CDR3 DNA reads TGCGCCAGCAGCCTGGGGACTAGCGAATACTACGAGCAGTACTTC. Protein sequence: CASSLGTSEYYEQYF. The V and J genes are TRBV5-1 and TRBJ2-7, with 10 bases aligning to TRBD2. Trimming cost V 4 bases and J 3 bases; bases outside gene matches: 7. This CDR3 has 15 residues. Germline-derived CDR1 and CDR2 are SGHRS and YFSETQ. Based on the CDR3 plus reference TRBV5-1 and TRBJ2-7, the full variable domain is KAGVTQTPRYLIKTRGQQVTLSCSPISGHRSVSWYQQTPGQGLQFLFEYFSETQRNKGNFPGRFSGRQFSNSRSEMNVSTLELGDSALYLCASSLGTSEYYEQYFGPGTRLTVT.

The CDR3 DNA reads TGTGCCAGCAGTCTAGGGAGTAGGAGCGGGAGATCCAATGAGCAGTTCTTC. It specifies CASSLGSRSGRSNEQFF. The rearrangement links TRBV27 to TRBJ2-1; 8 positions agree with TRBD2. The CDR3 has 17 residues. The V and J ends lost 5 bases and 6 bases, in that order; junction bases with no gene match: 15. Per germline, CDR1 MNHEY and CDR2 SMNVEV (reference sequence).

CDR3 bases: TGTGCCAGCAGTGTAGGGGGCGAGACCCAGTACTTC. Amino acid sequence: CASSVGGETQYF. V and J are TRBV25-1 and TRBJ2-5; 7 nucleotides agree with TRBD1. V gave up 4 bases and J gave up 5 bases; unmatched junction bases: 1. The germline gives CDR1 MGHDK, CDR2 SYGVNS. This CDR3 spans 12 amino acids.

The rearrangement joins TRBV15 to TRBJ1-5; TRBD1 matches at 7 bases. Trimming took 5 bases from V and 3 from J; bases not matched to a gene: 4. The CDR3 is made up of 14 amino acids. Germline V lookup: CDR1 LNHNV, CDR2 YYDKDF (reference sequence). The chain's CDR3 is CATSWGTDNQPQHF. The CDR3 bases are TGTGCCACCAGCTGGGGGACAGACAATCAGCCCCAGCATTTT.

V gene TRBV6-5 combines with J gene TRBJ1-3; D is uncertain. CDR1 is MNHEY, CDR2 SVGAGI, per germline. The CDR3 covers 16 residues. V was shortened by 0 bases and J by 0 bases, with 9 bases between the two germline ends. The CDR3 protein is CASSYSSVFSGNTIYF. The CDR3 bases are TGTGCCAGCAGTTACTCGTCAGTATTCTCTGGAAACACCATATATTTT.

This clone was observed a single time. The chain's CDR3 is CASSLRDNSYEQYF. CDR3 nucleotides: TGCGCCAGCAGCCTCCGGGACAACTCCTACGAGCAGTACTTC. This chain joins TRBV4-1 and TRBJ2-7, with D tentatively TRBD1 (6 bases). This CDR3 spans 14 amino acids. V lost 4 bases and J lost 0, with 10 bases in between. Per the germline V gene, CDR1 is MGHRA and CDR2 is YSYEKL.

The gene calls are TRBV18 and TRBJ2-3, with 8 bases aligning to TRBD2. CDR1 is KGHSH and CDR2 is LQKENI in the germline V gene. This CDR3 region has 17 residues. Trimming removed 2 bases from V and 2 bases from J; junction bases left unmatched: 9. The CDR3, as DNA: TGTGCCAGCTCACCAATAGTGTCGGGACTAGACACAGATACGCAGTATTTT. Its translation: CASSPIVSGLDTDTQYF.

The gene calls are TRBV10-2 and TRBJ1-5; 9 nucleotides align to TRBD1. The CDR3 consists of 13 residues. Germline-derived CDR1 and CDR2 are WSHSY and SAAADI. J lost 4 bases, V lost 8 bases, and 3 bases had no gene match. Here the CDR3 reads CASAGQGNQPQHF. CDR3 nucleotide sequence: TGCGCCAGCGCGGGACAGGGAAATCAGCCCCAGCATTTT.

The chain employs TRBV10-3 and TRBJ1-5; 7 nucleotides match TRBD1. J gave up 3 bases and V 6 bases, and 14 bases lay outside the gene matches. CDR1 ENHRY and CDR2 SYGVKD come from the germline V gene. The CDR3 runs 17 residues. In DNA, the CDR3 is TGTGCCATCAGAGCGCCCCCAGGGGGTTTGATCAATCAGCCCCAGCATTTT. Protein product: CAIRAPPGGLINQPQHF.

This sequence joins TRBV6-1 and TRBJ2-3; maybe TRBD1 (7 bases). Trimming took off 4 bases at V and 2 bases at J, with 28 bases between the two ends. CDR3 length equals 20 residues. CDR1 MNHNS and CDR2 SASEGT come from the germline V gene. CDR3 sequence: CASSGPTGRYSALATDTQYF. Here the CDR3 DNA reads TGTGCCAGCAGTGGACCGACAGGGAGGTACTCAGCCCTTGCCACAGATACGCAGTATTTT.

V is TRBV12-2 and J is TRBJ2-3; TRBD1 was called by the table and not checked on the DNA. TRBV12-2 is a known pseudogene. The CDR3 spans 16 residues. CDR3 bases: TGTGCAAGTCGCTTAGGGTGGGCCCATAGCACAGATACGCAGTATTTT. Protein product: CASRLGWAHSTDTQYF.

This clone was detected only a few times. The junction departs from germline at one end; a sequencing error may be responsible. The CDR3 DNA reads TGCAGGGCTCACGGGGAGCTGTTTTTT. Protein: CRAHGELFF. The chain is built from TRBV10-3 and TRBJ2-2, with D perhaps matching TRBD1 (5 bases). This CDR3 is 9 amino acids long. The germline CDR1 and CDR2 sequences are ENHRY and SYGVKD.

The chain employs TRBV28 and TRBJ1-1; the D gene is possibly TRBD1 (5 bases). Germline-derived CDR1 and CDR2 are MDHEN and SYDVKM. The CDR3 is 14 residues long. Trimming stripped 7 bases from V and 10 bases from J, with 22 bases between. DNA of the CDR3: TGTGCCAGCATTTCGGGACTGCGCCTCGCGGGAGCTTTCTTT. Translating gives CASISGLRLAGAFF.

This clone occurred a few times. The rearrangement links TRBV7-8 to TRBJ1-6; 8 positions agree with TRBD1. This CDR3 spans 15 amino acids. V trimming: 5 bases; J trimming: 7 bases; junction bases outside the gene matches: 7. The germline V gene encodes CDR1 SGHVS and CDR2 FQNEAQ. The CDR3 sequence: CASSQRSGGNSPLHF. The DNA for the CDR3 is TGTGCCAGCAGCCAACGCTCAGGGGGCAATTCACCCCTCCACTTT.

This clone was counted a single time. The chain links TRBV19 to TRBJ1-5; maybe TRBD1 (6 bases). Trimming shortened V by 8 bases and J by 4 bases, and 21 bases separated the two germline ends. Germline values: CDR1 LNHDA, CDR2 SQIVND (reference sequence). The CDR3 runs to 16 residues. The DNA for the CDR3 is TGTGCCAGTCAGACGTTCGGGACAACATCAAATCAGCCCCAGCATTTT. Its translation: CASQTFGTTSNQPQHF.

The chain combines TRBV14 with TRBJ2-1; possible D gene TRBD2, 6 bases. The germline CDR1 and CDR2 sequences are SGHDN and FVKESK. The CDR3 spans 15 residues. Trimming left V 2 bases short and J 10 bases short, with 18 bases between. The CDR3 protein is CASSQWRGYRLEQFF. CDR3 coding DNA: TGTGCCAGCAGCCAATGGCGGGGCTATCGCTTGGAGCAGTTCTTC.

This clone was detected once. The V gene is TRBV13, the J gene TRBJ1-5; D unresolved. Deletions cut 3 bases from V and 4 bases from J, with 4 bases between. The CDR3 loop spans 12 amino acids. Germline-derived CDR1 and CDR2 are PRHDT and FYEKMQ (reference sequence). The CDR3 reads CASSFENQPQHF. In DNA form, the CDR3 reads TGTGCCAGCAGCTTTGAGAATCAGCCCCAGCATTTT.

The gene calls are TRBV2 and TRBJ1-2, with a tentative D call TRBD1 (6 bases). This CDR3 comprises 14 residues. The germline V gene encodes CDR1 SNHLY and CDR2 FYNNEI. V was cut by 0 bases and J by 7 bases, with 12 bases left in between. In DNA form, the CDR3 reads TGTGCCAGCAGTGAAGCGCGGGGGCCGGCTGGCTACACCTTC. Residues: CASSEARGPAGYTF.

J is TRBJ2-1 and V is TRBV25-1, with 14 bases aligning to TRBD2. The trim removed 6 bases at V and 4 bases at J, leaving 8 bases unmatched. Looked up from germline, CDR1 is MGHDK and CDR2 is SYGVNS. The CDR3 is 17 amino acids. The CDR3 reads CASRKTSGRAIYNEQFF. The CDR3 bases are TGTGCCAGCAGGAAGACTAGCGGGAGGGCCATATACAATGAGCAGTTCTTC.

This chain connects TRBV19 to TRBJ1-2; 7 bases are a match to TRBD1. This CDR3 spans 15 amino acids. J lost 4 bases, V lost 4 bases, and 9 bases had no gene match. CDR1 is LNHDA and CDR2 is SQIVND in the germline V gene (reference sequence). CDR3 region: CASSNRDRTTYGYTF. Here the CDR3 DNA reads TGTGCCAGTAGTAACCGGGACAGAACGACCTATGGCTACACCTTC.

This rearrangement joins TRBV9 to TRBJ2-5; D remains ambiguous. Germline CDR1 reads SGDLS; CDR2 reads YYNGEE. This CDR3 is built from 14 residues. V was trimmed by 0 bases and J by 1 base, leaving 7 bases between them. CDR3 DNA sequence: TGTGCCAGCAGCGTAGGAAACGGCCAAGAGACCCAGTACTTC. This gives the protein CASSVGNGQETQYF.